This record covers a single T cell receptor (beta chain). TCRdb's table, derived via immunoSEQ multiplex PCR, lists solely in-frame clones and lacks some. The sample carries hundreds of thousands of clones, approximately 79% recorded once. This record comes from a study of shared clonotypes between healthy human individuals. The V and J ends lost 0 bases and 9 bases respectively, with 12 bases between them. The CDR3 totals 14 residues. In germline, CDR1 is KGHSH, CDR2 LQKENI. This clonotype was obtained from a woman in her twenties or thirties in good health. The sequencing sample was made of memory CD4+ T cells sorted from blood. Subset meaning: CD45RA-negative fraction. V and J are TRBV18 and TRBJ2-1, with unresolved D. The CDR3 protein is CASSPPTLVVEQFF. DNA for the CDR3: TGTGCCAGCTCACCACCGACGCTAGTAGTTGAGCAGTTCTTC.